This T cell receptor beta chain was observed in a study of shared clonotypes between healthy human individuals. Broader study findings: Among non-shared clonotypes, generation probabilities were lower than among those shared by all four donors.

CDR1 MNHEY and CDR2 SVGAGI come from the germline V gene. The CDR3 length is 13 residues. V was clipped by 8 bases and J by 4 bases, with 14 bases between them. Note on this clone: The target antigen is unknown.

Sequencing was performed with immunoSEQ multiplex PCR; in TCRdb, only in-frame clones are kept and a portion is missing. The data contain over 950,000 clones, roughly 80% of them singletons. The material sequenced was memory CD4+ T cells from PBMCs. The subset was: CD45RA-negative fraction. The chain combines TRBV6-5 with TRBJ2-5; D assignment may be TRBD1 or TRBD2 (6 bases each). This TCR came from a man in his late teens or twenties in good health. Some clones in this sample may be carry-over from other donors' samples. This chain's CDR3 is CASSGAGGETQYF. In DNA form, the CDR3 reads TGTGCCAGCTCGGGGGCCGGGGGAGAGACCCAGTACTTC.